The 26 T cell receptor beta chains listed next were all sequenced from one sample in a study of spatial heterogeneity in lung cancer. TCRdb re-analysed the 5' RACE reads in MiXCR, keeping a single row per CDR3 protein. Seen here are more than 9,000 distinct CDR3 sequences, 5.5% to 7.5% observed once, and the top ten hold around 10%. Time point given: sample taken at primary tumor resection. Whole RNA, which was extracted from tumor, nontumor lung tissue or frozen PBMC, was sequenced without any cell sorting. The sample was normal lung tissue next to the tumor, taken at surgery. Source of these receptors: a male donor with early-stage non-small cell lung cancer.

This clonotype was counted only a few times. As an off-target read in a library built for alpha chains, this beta chain has a frequency of little significance. The J gene is TRBJ1-2, the V gene TRBV19; D ambiguous. Trimming pared 9 bases from V and 4 bases from J, leaving 9 bases between. The CDR3 consists of 11 residues. The germline CDR1 and CDR2 sequences are LNHDA and SQIVND (reference sequence). The CDR3, as DNA: TGTGCCAGCGAAGAGTCCTATGGCTACACCTTC. Protein: CASEESYGYTF. The full variable domain, with the rest looked up from reference TRBV19 and TRBJ1-2, is DGGITQSPKYLFRKEGQNVTLSCEQNLNHDAMYWYRQDPGQGLRLIYYSQIVNDFQKGDIAEGYSVSREKKESFPLTVTSAQKNPTAFYLCASEESYGYTFGSGTRLTVV.

This clonotype was counted many times. As an off-target read in a library built for alpha chains, this beta chain has a frequency of little significance. V and J are TRBV6-6 and TRBJ1-4, with TRBD1 identical over 11 bases. CDR1 and CDR2 from the germline V gene are MNHNY and SVGAGI (reference sequence). CDR3 size: 16 residues. V was clipped by 8 bases and J by 2 bases; unmatched bases: 7. The CDR3 DNA sequence: TGTGCCAGCGGAAGGACAGGGGGCAGGACTAATGAAAAACTGTTTTTT. It translates to CASGRTGGRTNEKLFF.

This clonotype was seen only a few times. As an off-target read in a library built for alpha chains, this beta chain has a frequency of little significance. The chain carries TRBV27 and TRBJ2-1, with a weak D call TRBD2 (6 bases). Between the trimmed V and J ends, which lost 10 bases and 5 bases, there was a span of 15 bases. This CDR3 has 13 amino acids. Looked up from germline, CDR1 is MNHEY and CDR2 is SMNVEV (reference sequence). DNA for the CDR3: TGTGCCACTTGGATGGGGGGAAACAATGAGCAGTTCTTC. It codes for CATWMGGNNEQFF.

This clonotype was detected only a few times. Within a library made for alpha chains, this beta chain is off target, and its count is uninformative. The chain couples TRBV29-1 to TRBJ2-1; D is possibly TRBD2 (5 bases). Trimming pared 6 bases from V and 4 bases from J, leaving 7 bases between. Germline loops: CDR1 SQVTM, CDR2 ANQGSEA. The CDR3 loop spans 11 amino acids. CDR3 residues: CSVGGYNEQFF. The CDR3 DNA sequence: TGCAGCGTCGGAGGTTACAATGAGCAGTTCTTC.

This clonotype was detected ten times or more. The library was prepared for alpha chains; this beta chain is a stray read, so its frequency means little. The rearrangement joins TRBV5-4 to TRBJ1-1; D ambiguous. The V gene lost 0 bases and the J gene lost 4 bases, with 7 bases spanning the gap. This CDR3 region has 13 residues. Germline assignment: CDR1 SGHNT and CDR2 YYREEE (reference sequence). CDR3 coding DNA: TGTGCCAGCAGCTTGGAAGAGTTCACTGAAGCTTTCTTT. It codes for CASSLEEFTEAFF. The variable domain in full, with the rest retrieved from reference TRBV5-4 and TRBJ1-1, is ETGVTQSPTHLIKTRGQQVTLRCSSQSGHNTVSWYQQALGQGPQFIFQYYREEENGRGNFPPRFSGLQFPNYSSELNVNALELDDSALYLCASSLEEFTEAFFGQGTRLTVV.

This clonotype counts as medium-sized. Being off target in a library aimed at alpha chains, this beta chain has a size of little meaning. The chain combines TRBV11-2 with TRBJ2-7, with D unclear. V lost 0 bases to trimming and J lost 2 bases, with 8 bases between them. CDR1 is SGHAT and CDR2 is FQNNGV in the germline V gene. This CDR3 spans 14 amino acids. CDR3 DNA sequence: TGTGCCAGCAGCTTAGATTATCAACCCTACGAGCAGTACTTC. It yields the protein CASSLDYQPYEQYF.

This clonotype was counted ten times or more. For a library built for alpha chains, this beta chain is a stray read; little rests on its size. The chain has TRBV27 and TRBJ2-3; 8 positions match TRBD2. CDR3 length equals 13 residues. Germline CDR1 and CDR2: MNHEY and SMNVEV (reference sequence). The J segment lost 7 bases and the V segment lost 3 bases, leaving 3 bases of the junction unmatched. This CDR3 is CASSFPGGNTQYF. CDR3 bases: TGTGCCAGCAGTTTCCCGGGGGGGAATACGCAGTATTTT.

This clonotype was observed at least ten times. This beta chain is an unintended read in a library built for alpha chains; its size means little. V gene TRBV14 combines with J gene TRBJ1-1; D gene unclear. Looked up from germline, CDR1 is SGHDN and CDR2 is FVKESK. The CDR3 extends over 13 amino acids. V lost 0 bases and J 5 bases, leaving 7 bases between the germline ends. The DNA for the CDR3 is TGTGCCAGCAGCCAAGATCGTTTAACTGAAGCTTTCTTT. This gives the protein CASSQDRLTEAFF.

This clonotype occurred many times. This beta chain is a stray read from a library made for alpha chains; its abundance is not meaningful. The chain couples TRBV7-3 to TRBJ2-1, with a tentative D call TRBD2 (6 bases). Trimming took off 1 base at V and 9 bases at J, with 19 bases between the two ends. The germline V gene has CDR1 SGHTA and CDR2 FQGTGA. This CDR3 has 16 residues. The CDR3 loop is CASSLIGAGGGSEQFF. The CDR3 DNA reads TGTGCCAGCAGCTTAATAGGGGCTGGAGGAGGGAGTGAGCAGTTCTTC.

This clonotype has at least ten counts. This beta chain is off target for a library built for alpha chains, so its abundance means little. J is TRBJ2-2 and V is TRBV27; weak D call: TRBD2 (5 bases). CDR1 and CDR2 (germline): MNHEY, SMNVEV (reference sequence). V was cut by 6 bases and J by 4 bases, with 12 bases left in between. This CDR3 is built from 14 residues. CDR3 protein: CASRVTRGTGELFF. The DNA for the CDR3 is TGTGCCAGCAGGGTAACCCGGGGCACCGGGGAGCTGTTTTTT.

The table lists this clonotype with many counts. Because the library targeted alpha chains, this beta chain is an off-target read whose size means little. The chain recombines TRBV30 with TRBJ2-7; TRBD1 matches 12 bases. CDR3 length: 12 amino acids. The trim removed 3 bases at V and 6 bases at J, leaving 0 bases unmatched. Germline CDR1 reads GTSNPN; CDR2 reads SVGIG (reference sequence). The CDR3 reads CAWRGQGAEQYF. CDR3 bases: TGTGCCTGGAGGGGACAGGGGGCCGAGCAGTACTTC.

This clonotype was counted a few times. The library was designed around alpha chains, so this beta chain is a stray read whose abundance carries little weight. The chain is built from TRBV18 and TRBJ1-1; D gene ambiguous. This CDR3 has 16 amino acids. Per the germline V gene, CDR1 is KGHSH and CDR2 is LQKENI. Trimming cost V 3 bases and J 3 bases, with 17 bases left between them. The CDR3 is CASSPTVGALDTEAFF. The CDR3 nucleotides are TGTGCCAGCTCACCTACGGTAGGTGCGTTGGACACTGAAGCTTTCTTT. Supplemented by reference TRBV18 and TRBJ1-1, the full variable domain reads NAGVMQNPRHLVRRRGQEARLRCSPMKGHSHVYWYRQLPEEGLKFMVYLQKENIIDESGMPKERFSAEFPKEGPSILRIQQVVRGDSAAYFCASSPTVGALDTEAFFGQGTRLTVV.

As regards this clonotype: Since the library was made to target alpha chains, this beta chain is a stray read and its abundance is not meaningful. The chain links TRBV7-9 to TRBJ1-1, with TRBD1 identical over 7 bases. With 5 bases clipped from V and 0 bases from J, the junction kept 12 bases outside the gene matches. CDR1 SEHNR and CDR2 FQNEAQ come from the germline V gene (reference sequence). This CDR3 region has 17 residues. CDR3 region: CASSPGAGGQMNTEAFF. The CDR3 DNA follows: TGTGCCAGCAGCCCGGGGGCAGGGGGACAGATGAACACTGAAGCTTTCTTT.

This clonotype is categorized as large. This beta chain is off target for a library built for alpha chains, so its abundance means little. The rearrangement joins TRBV30 to TRBJ1-4; no clear D. V was cut by 4 bases and J by 4 bases, with 10 bases left in between. The CDR3 has 13 residues. The germline gives CDR1 GTSNPN, CDR2 SVGIG (reference sequence). The CDR3 bases are TGTGCCTGGATGATAGGCGATAATGAAAAACTGTTTTTT. It codes for CAWMIGDNEKLFF.

With respect to this clonotype: This beta chain slipped into a library made for alpha chains as a stray read, so its size is not meaningful. This chain joins TRBV30 and TRBJ2-3; D may be TRBD2 (5 bases). CDR3 length: 14 residues. The germline V gene encodes CDR1 GTSNPN and CDR2 SVGIG (reference sequence). Trimming cost V 4 bases and J 2 bases, with 13 bases left between them. CDR3 residues: CAWTLNSVTDTQYF. DNA of the CDR3: TGTGCCTGGACTTTGAATAGCGTCACAGATACGCAGTATTTT.

This clonotype rates as medium-sized. This beta chain was picked up by a library intended for alpha chains and is off target, so its count carries little meaning. V usage is TRBV12-3 or TRBV12-4 and J usage is TRBJ2-7; 8 bases are shared with TRBD1. The CDR3 runs to 12 residues. V shed 6 bases and J 3 bases; nucleotides not matched to a gene: 1. This chain's CDR3 is CASRGQGYEQYF. The CDR3 coding sequence is TGTGCCAGCAGAGGACAGGGCTACGAGCAGTACTTC.

This clonotype was seen a single time. Within a library made for alpha chains, this beta chain is off target, and its count is uninformative. V is TRBV21-1 and J is TRBJ2-7. TRBV21-1 is a listed pseudogene. CDR3 length: 14 residues. The CDR3 here is CASSKNRSLSEQYF. The CDR3 DNA is TGTGCCAGCAGCAAAAACAGATCCCTTTCCGAGCAGTACTTC.

The table lists this clonotype with many counts. This beta chain is an off-target read within a library intended for alpha chains, so its frequency means little. J is TRBJ2-1 and V is TRBV5-1; no reliable D call. The V gene's germline CDR1 is SGHRS and CDR2 YFSETQ. This CDR3 comprises 16 residues. Trimming cost V 4 bases and J 9 bases, with 23 bases left between them. In DNA, the CDR3 is TGCGCCAGCAGCCTGGGGTTGGGCTCTCAATCGGGTGAGCAGTTCTTC. Translated, it gives CASSLGLGSQSGEQFF. The whole variable domain, filled in from reference TRBV5-1 and TRBJ2-1, reads KAGVTQTPRYLIKTRGQQVTLSCSPISGHRSVSWYQQTPGQGLQFLFEYFSETQRNKGNFPGRFSGRQFSNSRSEMNVSTLELGDSALYLCASSLGLGSQSGEQFFGPGTRLTVL.

This clonotype showed up many times. This beta chain was picked up by a library intended for alpha chains and is off target, so its count carries little meaning. The chain uses TRBV19 and TRBJ2-7; 7 nucleotides line up with TRBD1. This CDR3 spans 13 amino acids. Looked up from germline, CDR1 is LNHDA and CDR2 is SQIVND (reference sequence). V shed 4 bases, J shed 8 bases, and the junction held 8 bases outside the gene matches. CDR3 amino acids: CASSTPGTAKQYF. The CDR3 region has the DNA TGTGCCAGTAGTACCCCCGGGACAGCTAAGCAGTACTTC. The full variable domain, in which reference TRBV19 and TRBJ2-7 provide the parts outside the CDR3, is DGGITQSPKYLFRKEGQNVTLSCEQNLNHDAMYWYRQDPGQGLRLIYYSQIVNDFQKGDIAEGYSVSREKKESFPLTVTSAQKNPTAFYLCASSTPGTAKQYFGPGTRLTVT.

This clonotype was counted many times. In a library made to pick up alpha chains, this beta chain is a stray read with a size that means little. The chain recombines TRBV29-1 with TRBJ2-3; D remains unclear. The germline V and J ends were trimmed by 7 bases and 5 bases, with 7 bases remaining between them. The germline gives CDR1 SQVTM, CDR2 ANQGSEA. The CDR3 consists of 10 residues. As DNA, the CDR3 is TGCAGCGGTTTGGTAGATACGCAGTATTTT. Its protein product is CSGLVDTQYF.

This clonotype has ten or more counts. This beta chain is off target for a library built for alpha chains, so its abundance means little. The J gene is TRBJ1-2, the V gene TRBV21-1. TRBV21-1 has pseudogene status. The CDR3 totals 16 residues. As DNA, the CDR3 is TGTGCCAGCCGCCAAACGGCGGGCCGGCCTTCGCGGGGCTACACCTTC. It translates to CASRQTAGRPSRGYTF.

This clonotype was counted at least ten times. This beta chain came through as a stray read in a library set up for alpha chains, and its size says little. This chain links TRBV6-5 with TRBJ2-7, with 7 bases matching TRBD2. The ends lost 5 bases at V and 2 bases at J; junction bases unmatched: 15. The germline V gene encodes CDR1 MNHEY and CDR2 SVGAGI. The CDR3 totals 17 residues. The CDR3 is CASSRQPGLVRAYEQYF. The CDR3 nucleotides are TGTGCCAGCAGTCGACAGCCTGGACTAGTTAGAGCCTACGAGCAGTACTTC.

Remarks on this clonotype: Within a library made for alpha chains, this beta chain is off target, and its count is uninformative. This chain's CDR3 is CASSLGAGRYGYTF. CDR3 bases: TGTGCCAGCAGCCTAGGGGCAGGGCGCTATGGCTACACCTTC. This rearrangement joins TRBV11-2 to TRBJ1-2; possibly TRBD1 for D (5 bases). Deletions cut 5 bases from V and 4 bases from J, with 14 bases between. This CDR3 is 14 amino acids long. Germline V gene sequence: CDR1 SGHAT, CDR2 FQNNGV.

Notes on this clonotype: This beta chain was picked up by a library intended for alpha chains and is off target, so its count carries little meaning. The V gene is TRBV7-9, the J gene TRBJ2-7, with 7 bases fitting TRBD2. With 6 bases clipped from V and 0 bases from J, the junction kept 5 bases outside the gene matches. Germline loops: CDR1 SEHNR, CDR2 FQNEAQ (reference sequence). The CDR3 is 14 amino acids. The CDR3 coding sequence is TGTGCCAGCAGGGCTAGCGGTAGCTCCTACGAGCAGTACTTC. Protein sequence: CASRASGSSYEQYF.

In its sample, this clonotype was seen many times. Because this beta chain is a stray read in a library intended to capture alpha chains, its abundance should not be given much weight. V and J are TRBV9 and TRBJ2-3; unclear D gene. Germline CDR1 and CDR2: SGDLS and YYNGEE. The CDR3 runs to 14 residues. Trimming removed 0 bases at V and 6 bases at J, with 11 bases between. The CDR3 protein is CASSVVDVRDTQYF. The DNA of the CDR3 is TGTGCCAGCAGCGTAGTCGACGTTCGGGATACGCAGTATTTT.

This clonotype was picked up many times. Within a library made for alpha chains, this beta chain is off target, and its count is uninformative. The gene calls are TRBV6-6 and TRBJ2-3; TRBD2 might be the D (5 bases). The germline CDR1 and CDR2 sequences are MNHNY and SVGAGI (reference sequence). V lost 7 bases to trimming and J lost 6 bases, with 20 bases between them. The CDR3 is made up of 15 amino acids. In DNA, the CDR3 is TGTGCCAGCAAGGCTAGCATCAACTGGAAGGATACGCAGTATTTT. As protein: CASKASINWKDTQYF.